The clone carrying this TCR beta chain was recorded at least ten times. Its specificity is unknown. The TCR beta CDR3 regions underwent amplification using RNA transcripts as the source. HTBI primers were used for first-round RT-PCR of the TCR CDR3. TCRdb re-analysed the multiplex PCR reads in MiXCR, keeping a single row per CDR3 protein. The sample yields about 300,000 distinct CDR3 sequences, around 19% seen once. This sample was taken from a study of T cells in Graves' hyperthyroidism and ophthalmopathy. Study results and limitations: Clonotypes that were expanded in thyroid above 0.001 mostly appeared in blood too.

Germline V gene lookup returns CDR1 DFQATT and CDR2 SNEGSKA (reference sequence). The V and J ends lost 3 bases and 2 bases respectively, with 17 bases between them. CDR3 length: 15 residues. V and J are TRBV20-1 and TRBJ2-7; D is unresolved. This sequence originates from a man between 45 and 60 years old with Graves' ophthalmopathy. Sample: blood. The CDR3 here is CSASAQALTPYEQYF. CDR3 in DNA: TGCAGTGCTAGCGCACAAGCCCTAACCCCCTACGAGCAGTACTTC.